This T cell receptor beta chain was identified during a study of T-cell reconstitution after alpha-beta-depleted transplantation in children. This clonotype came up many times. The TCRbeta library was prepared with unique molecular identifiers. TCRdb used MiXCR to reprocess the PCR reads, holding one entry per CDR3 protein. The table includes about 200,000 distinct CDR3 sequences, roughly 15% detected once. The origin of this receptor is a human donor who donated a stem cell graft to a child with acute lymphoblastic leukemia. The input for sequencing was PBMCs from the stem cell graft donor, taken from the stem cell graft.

The CDR3 DNA is TGTGCCAGCAGCTTGTTCGAGACACCGGGAGAGGGAAACACCATATATTTT. Its translation is CASSLFETPGEGNTIYF. The chain couples TRBV7-8 to TRBJ1-3; D remains unclear. This CDR3 comprises 17 residues. Deletions cut 3 bases from V and 4 bases from J, with 19 bases between. CDR1 is SGHVS and CDR2 is FQNEAQ in the germline V gene.